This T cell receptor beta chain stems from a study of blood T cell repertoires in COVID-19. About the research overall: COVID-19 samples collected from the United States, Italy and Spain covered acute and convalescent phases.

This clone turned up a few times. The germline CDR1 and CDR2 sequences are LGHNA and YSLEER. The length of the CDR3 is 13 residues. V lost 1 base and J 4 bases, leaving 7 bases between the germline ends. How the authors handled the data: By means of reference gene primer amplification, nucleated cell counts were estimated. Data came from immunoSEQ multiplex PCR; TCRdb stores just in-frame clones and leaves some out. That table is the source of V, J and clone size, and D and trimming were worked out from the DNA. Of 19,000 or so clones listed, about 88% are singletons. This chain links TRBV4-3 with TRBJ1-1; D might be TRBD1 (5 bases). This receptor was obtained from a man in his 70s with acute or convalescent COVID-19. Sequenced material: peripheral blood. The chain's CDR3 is CASSQARATEAFF. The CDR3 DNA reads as TGCGCCAGCAGCCAAGCCAGGGCCACTGAAGCTTTCTTT.